This T cell receptor beta chain was obtained from a study of T cells in Graves' hyperthyroidism and ophthalmopathy. The overall study: Peripheral blood was drawn at first diagnosis, prior to all treatment.

Amplified regions were TCR beta CDR3 sequences from RNA transcripts. The study used the HTBI primer set for a first-round RT-PCR of the TCR CDR3. Each CDR3 protein is one row after TCRdb ran MiXCR on the multiplex PCR reads. The data contain about 600,000 distinct CDR3 sequences, about 14% of them singletons. Germline V gene data show CDR1 as GTSNPN and CDR2 as SVGIG (reference sequence). The CDR3 contains 15 residues. V lost 2 bases and J lost 7; bases outside the gene matches: 7. This clonotype was seen repeatedly, ten times or more. The sequencing sample was made of blood. This TCR derives from a woman between 18 and 29 years old with Graves' ophthalmopathy. V usage is TRBV30 and J usage is TRBJ1-6, with 8 nucleotides matching TRBD1. CDR3 coding DNA: TGTGCCTGGAGTCTCACCGGGACAGGAAATTCACCCCTCCACTTT. Translation: CAWSLTGTGNSPLHF.